The 12 T cell receptor beta chains in this list originate from one sample, sequenced in a study of CD8 T cells in ankylosing spondylitis. TCRdb re-analysed the 5' RACE reads in MiXCR, keeping a single row per CDR3 protein. The sample carries 350,000 to 400,000 distinct CDR3 sequences, approximately 20% recorded once. Sequenced sample: blood, either unsorted or a sorted T cell fraction (not recorded which). The receptors were gathered from a male donor with ankylosing spondylitis or in good health (not recorded which).

Only a few counts were recorded for this clonotype. The V call is TRBV4-2, the J call TRBJ2-5, with 12 bases that match TRBD2. The CDR3 contains 18 residues. Germline CDR1 reads LGHNA; CDR2 reads YNFKEQ. J was trimmed by 5 bases and V by 1 base; bases with no gene match: 11. CDR3 region: CASSQATSGGSPGETQYF. The DNA of the CDR3 is TGTGCCAGCAGCCAAGCCACTAGCGGGGGGTCCCCGGGGGAGACCCAGTACTTC.

The gene calls are TRBV28 and TRBJ2-3; no firm D call. This CDR3 has 15 amino acids. Germline V gives CDR1 MDHEN, CDR2 SYDVKM. The V end lost 1 base, the J end lost 2 bases, and 10 bases lay between the germline ends. The CDR3 loop is CASSLYASHTDTQYF. DNA for the CDR3: TGTGCCAGCAGTTTATACGCTTCTCACACAGATACGCAGTATTTT.

The rearrangement joins TRBV12-3 or TRBV12-4 to TRBJ2-4; 8 bases align to TRBD1. The CDR3 sequence is 14 residues long. V shed 5 bases and J 7 bases; nucleotides not matched to a gene: 7. The CDR3 DNA follows: TGTGCCAGCAGTCCAACAGGGGGGATGAACATTCAGTACTTC. This gives the protein CASSPTGGMNIQYF.

This clonotype was observed a few times. This rearrangement joins TRBV5-4 to TRBJ2-7; D gene unclear. The CDR3 has 15 amino acids. Trimming pared 2 bases from V and 5 bases from J, leaving 17 bases between. Germline CDR1 reads SGHNT; CDR2 reads YYREEE (reference sequence). CDR3 in amino acids: CASSFWGSPPHEQYF. CDR3 coding DNA: TGTGCCAGCAGCTTTTGGGGAAGTCCCCCCCACGAGCAGTACTTC.

V and J are TRBV27 and TRBJ2-1, with a weak D call TRBD2 (6 bases). V was cut by 7 bases and J by 6 bases, with 13 bases left in between. There are 13 residues in the CDR3. Germline-derived CDR1 and CDR2 are MNHEY and SMNVEV (reference sequence). The CDR3 DNA reads TGTGCCAGCATGGCCTTGGAGGGCAATGAGCAGTTCTTC. Translating it yields CASMALEGNEQFF.

This clonotype was counted a few times. The chain couples TRBV18 to TRBJ2-7, with 12 bases matching TRBD2. The V gene's germline CDR1 is KGHSH and CDR2 LQKENI. This CDR3 has 18 residues. J lost 3 bases, V lost 4 bases, and 13 bases had no gene match. In DNA, the CDR3 is TGTGCCAGCTCACAAACTTGGACTAGCGGGGCCTCGATCTACGAGCAGTACTTC. It translates to CASSQTWTSGASIYEQYF.

V is TRBV29-1 and J is TRBJ2-3; D is ambiguous. Germline values: CDR1 SQVTM, CDR2 ANQGSEA. The CDR3 length is 13 residues. Trimming took off 7 bases at V and 0 bases at J, with 11 bases between the two ends. The CDR3 nucleotides are TGCAGCGCCGATCTCCTTAGCACAGATACGCAGTATTTT. Amino acid sequence: CSADLLSTDTQYF.

The sample holds a few counts of this clonotype. The rearrangement links TRBV30 to TRBJ2-7, with 8 bases lining up with TRBD1. The CDR3 covers 15 residues. Trimming at V came to 3 bases and at J to 3 bases, leaving 10 bases not matched to a gene. CDR1 is GTSNPN and CDR2 is SVGIG in the germline V gene (reference sequence). In DNA, the CDR3 is TGTGCCTGGAGCCTAGGGACAGGACTTAACTACGAGCAGTACTTC. Translating gives CAWSLGTGLNYEQYF.

This clonotype was recorded a few times. The chain carries TRBV12-3 or TRBV12-4 and TRBJ2-1, with no clear D. CDR3 length: 12 amino acids. The germline V and J ends were trimmed by 4 bases and 7 bases, with 8 bases remaining between them. As DNA, the CDR3 is TGTGCCAGCAGTTCCCTCCTTAATGAGCAGTTCTTC. Protein: CASSSLLNEQFF.

This clonotype was counted ten times or more. The chain uses TRBV12-3 or TRBV12-4 and TRBJ1-1; D ambiguous. CDR3 size: 12 residues. V gave up 4 bases and J gave up 1 base, with 4 bases separating them. CDR3 residues: CASSYGNTEAFF. DNA of the CDR3: TGTGCCAGCAGTTACGGGAACACTGAAGCTTTCTTT.

On this clonotype: Relative to the germline gene, one junction end is altered; a read error may explain this. The V call is TRBV7-9, the J call TRBJ2-7; D gene uncertain. Germline CDR1 SEHNR, CDR2 FQNEAQ (reference sequence). The CDR3 totals 14 residues. The CDR3 loop is CASSLTPRPYEPYF. For the CDR3, the DNA is TGTGCCAGCAGCTTAACCCCGAGACCCTACGAGCCGTACTTC.

The chain recombines TRBV14 with TRBJ2-1; the D gene could be TRBD1 or TRBD2 (6 bases each). This CDR3 is built from 16 residues. Germline CDR1 SGHDN, CDR2 FVKESK. Trimming removed 4 bases at V and 3 bases at J, with 16 bases between. The CDR3 loop is CASSPKEGGIYNEQFF. The CDR3 DNA reads as TGTGCCAGCAGCCCTAAGGAGGGGGGAATCTACAATGAGCAGTTCTTC.